What follows are 8 T cell receptor beta chains derived from one specimen sequenced in a study of cytotoxic CD8 clonotypes in ibrutinib-treated CLL. Sequenced by immunoSEQ multiplex PCR; TCRdb stores in-frame clones only, minus some. Of under 200,000 clones in the sample, about 80% were seen once. The sample consisted of PBMCs, taken after 24 months of ibrutinib treatment. Receptors were obtained from a human donor with chronic lymphocytic leukemia.

V is TRBV13 and J is TRBJ2-7; a weak D match, TRBD1 (6 bases). V was shortened by 0 bases and J by 6 bases, with 21 bases between the two germline ends. Germline CDR1 PRHDT, CDR2 FYEKMQ (reference sequence). This CDR3 is built from 17 residues. The CDR3 region is CASSLGGFGQSLSEQYF. For the CDR3, the DNA is TGTGCCAGCAGCTTAGGAGGGTTCGGACAGAGCCTCTCCGAGCAGTACTTC.

This clone was found once. The rearrangement links TRBV27 to TRBJ2-1, with D uncertain. The ends were cut back, 0 bases at V and 0 bases at J, with 15 bases in the middle. This CDR3 spans 18 amino acids. Germline assignment: CDR1 MNHEY and CDR2 SMNVEV (reference sequence). The DNA for the CDR3 is TGTGCCAGCAGTTTATCGATAACTTTTTTGAGCTCCTACAATGAGCAGTTCTTC. This gives the protein CASSLSITFLSSYNEQFF.

This chain uses TRBV5-1 with TRBJ2-3; TRBD2 matches 12 bases. Germline values: CDR1 SGHRS, CDR2 YFSETQ. With 10 bases clipped from V and 3 bases from J, the junction kept 18 bases outside the gene matches. This CDR3 contains 18 residues. The CDR3, as DNA: TGCGCCGCGTCGGCAAGGACTAGCGGGATGAGTGGGACAGATACGCAGTATTTT. It is translated as CAASARTSGMSGTDTQYF.

This chain connects TRBV2 to TRBJ1-2; no clear D gene. CDR1 is SNHLY and CDR2 is FYNNEI in the germline V gene. V shed 2 bases and J shed 0 bases, with 4 bases lying between them. The CDR3 sequence is 13 residues long. CDR3 residues: CASSEHPNYGYTF. In DNA form, the CDR3 reads TGTGCCAGCAGTGAACACCCTAACTATGGCTACACCTTC.

This clone came up once. The chain joins TRBV30 to TRBJ2-1; the match to TRBD2 covers 8 bases. After removal of 2 bases from V and 13 bases from J, the junction contained 4 bases not matched to a gene. Per germline, CDR1 GTSNPN and CDR2 SVGIG (reference sequence). The CDR3 contains 11 residues. The CDR3 protein is CAWSQRENQFF. In nucleotides, the CDR3 is TGTGCCTGGAGTCAGCGGGAGAACCAGTTCTTC.

The CDR3 DNA is TGTGCCAGCAGCTCTGATGACTATGGCTACACCTTC. Its protein is CASSSDDYGYTF. V usage is TRBV7-2 and J usage is TRBJ1-2; no clear D gene. Trimming took off 4 bases at V and 3 bases at J, with 6 bases between the two ends. Per germline, CDR1 SGHTA and CDR2 FQGNSA. The CDR3 runs to 12 residues.

The chain links TRBV19 to TRBJ1-4; D possibly corresponds to TRBD1 (6 bases). This CDR3 has 13 amino acids. From germline, CDR1 is LNHDA and CDR2 SQIVND (reference sequence). Trimming stripped 5 bases from V and 7 bases from J, with 11 bases between. The DNA for the CDR3 is TGTGCCAGTAGTGCAGGGACATCTGAAAAACTGTTTTTT. It specifies CASSAGTSEKLFF.

The chain employs TRBV11-3 and TRBJ2-2, with 12 bases that match TRBD2. The germline V gene has CDR1 SGHNT and CDR2 YENEEA. The CDR3 spans 15 residues. The trim removed 5 bases at V and 5 bases at J, leaving 3 bases unmatched. The chain's CDR3 is CASSVTSGSTGELFF. For the CDR3, the DNA is TGTGCCAGCAGCGTGACTAGCGGGAGTACCGGGGAGCTGTTTTTT.